A single T cell receptor (beta chain) is shown here with its context. This receptor's antigen is unknown. No much larger clone is present one base from it, and per-base qualities are unavailable. CDR1 and CDR2, looked up from the germline V gene, are SQVTM and ANQGSEA. The junction shows trimming of 3 bases on V and 1 base on J, and the gene matches do not reach 5 bases of it. From its cysteine to its phenylalanine, the CDR3 spans 15 amino acids. Just CDR3 DNA is preserved here, 45 bases in frame from base 1. At one collaborating source in Seattle, patients were enrolled during active infection and were followed longitudinally through the course of disease. Each collaborating institution followed its own protocols to collect whole blood in K2EDTA tubes. For TCRbeta analysis, collaborator samples were shipped as frozen whole blood, as isolated PBMCs, or as DNA extracted from either sample type. The record originates from a study of blood T cell repertoires in COVID-19 (dated by TCRdb to between 2020 and 2021). Turning to the overall study: Samples covering the acute and convalescent phases of COVID-19 were provided by collaborators in the United States, Italy and Spain. The material from the prospective study consisted of cDNA or gDNA derived from T cells, B-cell-depleted T cells, or PBMCs. Subjects who had been exposed to COVID-19, were actively infected with it, or had recovered from it provided the deeply sampled blood TCRbeta repertoires that made up the dataset. The repertoires were released in a freely available public database intended as a resource for research on the immune response to SARS-CoV-2. The samples were drawn from the first 160 participants of the ongoing ImmuneRACE study and from 1,254 subjects provided by 6 global collaborators. Sample metadata almost always included a de-identified subject ID, COVID-19 status, age in years and sex. Where available, HLA class I and class II types were obtained from metadata supplied by the sample provider rather than from assay-based typing. The paper as a whole reports these results and caveats: How much clinical and demographic metadata was included differed by source and by participant, and the metadata was provided uncurated.

TCRbeta CDR3 regions were amplified from genomic DNA using the immunoSEQ Assay, a bias-controlled multiplex PCR. The original pipeline was this. The number of nucleated cells in each sample was estimated from the amplification of reference gene primers within the assay. To quantify the absolute abundance of each unique TCRbeta CDR3 rearrangement, sequence reads were collapsed and filtered. For each sample, productive Simpson clonality was calculated as the square root of Simpson's diversity index across productive rearrangements. Here the immuneACCESS table is served through TCRdb, limited to in-frame sequences with V and J called. Missing clones are a known gap in these copies; in checked studies unresolved V genes cover under half, and the rest lacks a known reason. V and J calls and clone size follow that table, whereas D and trimming were derived from the DNA. This sample holds around 310,000 clones; roughly 90% were observed only once. Of the sample, about 6.8% falls within the top ten clones.

Input material: peripheral blood. The chain joins TRBV29-1 to TRBJ1-2, and 10 bases in between align with TRBD1. The receptor was derived from a woman aged 30 to 39 with COVID-19, enrolled during active disease. The nucleotides are TGCAGCGTTGAGGACCGGGACAGGGGTAACTATGGCTACACCTTC. It codes for CSVEDRDRGNYGYTF.